This TCR beta chain was sequenced for a study of T-cell reconstitution after alpha-beta-depleted transplantation in children. Findings and limits, study-wide: Diversity and T-cell counts at one year after transplant derived mostly from new T cells.

V lost 6 bases to trimming and J lost 4 bases, with 13 bases between them. This CDR3 comprises 13 residues. The germline V gene has CDR1 MNHNS and CDR2 SASEGT. The TCRbeta library was prepared with unique molecular identifiers. A single record per CDR3 protein comes from TCRdb applying MiXCR to the PCR reads. This sample has about 400,000 distinct CDR3 sequences, with about 17% found just once. About this clonotype: The target antigen is unknown.

The material was PBMCs, mostly from graft donor cells, obtained 360 days after TCRalphabeta/CD19-depleted stem cell transplant. This chain connects TRBV6-1 to TRBJ2-7; perhaps TRBD2 as D (6 bases). The TCR originated in a boy less than two years old who had a stem cell transplant for Wiskott-Aldrich syndrome, so the T cells may come from the graft donor. CDR3 residues: CASRAGRHYEQYF. The CDR3 DNA reads as TGTGCCAGCAGGGCGGGAAGGCATTACGAGCAGTACTTC.